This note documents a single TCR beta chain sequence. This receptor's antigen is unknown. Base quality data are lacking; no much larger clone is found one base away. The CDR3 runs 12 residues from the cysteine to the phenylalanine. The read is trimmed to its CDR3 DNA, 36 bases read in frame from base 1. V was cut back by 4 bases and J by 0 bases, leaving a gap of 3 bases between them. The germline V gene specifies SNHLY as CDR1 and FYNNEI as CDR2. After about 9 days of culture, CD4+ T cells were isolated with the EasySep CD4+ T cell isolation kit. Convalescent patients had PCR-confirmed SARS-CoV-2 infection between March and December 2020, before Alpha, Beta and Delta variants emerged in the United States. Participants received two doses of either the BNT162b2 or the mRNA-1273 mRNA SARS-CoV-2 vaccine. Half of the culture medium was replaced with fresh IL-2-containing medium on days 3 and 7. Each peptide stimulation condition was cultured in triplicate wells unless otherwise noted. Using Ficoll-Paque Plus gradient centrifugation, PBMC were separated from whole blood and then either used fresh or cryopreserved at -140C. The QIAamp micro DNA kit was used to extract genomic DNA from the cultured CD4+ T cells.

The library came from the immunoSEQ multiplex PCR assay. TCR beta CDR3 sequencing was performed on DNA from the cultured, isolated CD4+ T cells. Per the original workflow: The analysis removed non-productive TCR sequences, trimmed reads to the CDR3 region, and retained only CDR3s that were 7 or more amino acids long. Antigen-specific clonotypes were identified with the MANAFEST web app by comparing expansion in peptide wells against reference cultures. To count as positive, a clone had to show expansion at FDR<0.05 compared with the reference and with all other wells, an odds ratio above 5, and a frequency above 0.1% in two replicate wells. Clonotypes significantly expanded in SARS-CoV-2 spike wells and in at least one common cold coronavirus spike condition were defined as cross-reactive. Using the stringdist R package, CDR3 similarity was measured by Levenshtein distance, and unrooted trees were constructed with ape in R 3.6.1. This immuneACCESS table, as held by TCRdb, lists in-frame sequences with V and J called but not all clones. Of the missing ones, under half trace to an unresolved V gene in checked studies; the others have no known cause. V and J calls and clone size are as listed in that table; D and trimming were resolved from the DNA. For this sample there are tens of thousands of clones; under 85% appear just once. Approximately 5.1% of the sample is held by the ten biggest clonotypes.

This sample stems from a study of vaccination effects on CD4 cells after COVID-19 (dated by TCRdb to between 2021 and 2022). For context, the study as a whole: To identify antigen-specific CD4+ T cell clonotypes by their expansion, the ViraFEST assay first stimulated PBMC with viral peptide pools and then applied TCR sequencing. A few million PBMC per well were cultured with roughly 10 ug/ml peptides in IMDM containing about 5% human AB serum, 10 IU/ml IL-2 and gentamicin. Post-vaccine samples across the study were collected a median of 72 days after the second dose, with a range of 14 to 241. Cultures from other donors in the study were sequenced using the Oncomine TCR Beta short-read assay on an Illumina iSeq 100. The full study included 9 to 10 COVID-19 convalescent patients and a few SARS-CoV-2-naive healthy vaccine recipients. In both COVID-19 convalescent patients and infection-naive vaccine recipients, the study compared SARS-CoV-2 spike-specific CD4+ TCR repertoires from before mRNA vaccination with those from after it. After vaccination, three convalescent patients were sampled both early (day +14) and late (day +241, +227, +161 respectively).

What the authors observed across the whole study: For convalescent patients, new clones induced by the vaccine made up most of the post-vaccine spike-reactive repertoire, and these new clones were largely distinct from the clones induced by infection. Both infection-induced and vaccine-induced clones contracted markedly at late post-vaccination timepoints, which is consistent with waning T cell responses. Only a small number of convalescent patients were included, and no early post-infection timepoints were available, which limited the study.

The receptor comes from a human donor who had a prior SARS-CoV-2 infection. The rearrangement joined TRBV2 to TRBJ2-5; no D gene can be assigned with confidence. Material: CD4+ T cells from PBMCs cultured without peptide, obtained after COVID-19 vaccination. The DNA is TGTGCCAGCAGTGGTAACCAAGAGACCCAGTACTTC. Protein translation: CASSGNQETQYF.